This T cell receptor (beta chain) was recorded in a study of shared clonotypes between healthy human individuals. This clone was seen once. The data were produced by immunoSEQ multiplex PCR, yet TCRdb's version contains in-frame clones alone and is incomplete. The sample lists around 300,000 clones, roughly 84% occurring once. V dropped 4 bases and J dropped 7 bases, with 14 bases sitting between them. This CDR3 comprises 14 residues. CDR1 and CDR2 from the germline V gene are MGHRA and YSYEKL. Healthy adults negative for HIV, lacking recent acute infections or vaccinations, served as donors. Every contributor of samples was a Caucasian grown-up residing in Nashville, Tennessee. Combining CD45RO+ cells with CCR7-negative CD45RA+ TemRA cells gave CD8 memory.

J is TRBJ1-5 and V is TRBV4-1, with a weak D call TRBD1 (5 bases). The sample was memory CD8+ T cells sorted from blood. Stated subset: CD45RO+ cells pooled with CCR7-negative TemRA cells. The receptor was isolated from a man between 18 and 35 years old in good health. CDR3: CASSLRGEHQPQHF. As DNA, the CDR3 is TGCGCCAGCAGCCTAAGGGGAGAGCACCAGCCCCAGCATTTT.